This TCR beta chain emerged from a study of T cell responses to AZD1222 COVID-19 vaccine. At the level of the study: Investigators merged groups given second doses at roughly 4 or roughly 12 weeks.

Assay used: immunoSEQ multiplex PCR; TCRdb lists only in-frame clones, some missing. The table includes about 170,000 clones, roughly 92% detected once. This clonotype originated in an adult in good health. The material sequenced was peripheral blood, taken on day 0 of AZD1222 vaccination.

CDR3: CASSVGHLFATNEKLFF. CDR3 bases: TGTGCCAGCAGCGTCGGACACCTTTTTGCAACTAATGAAAAACTGTTTTTT. The chain employs TRBV3-1 (or the pseudogene TRBV3-2) and TRBJ1-4; D is possibly TRBD1 (5 bases). Trimming pared 5 bases from V and 0 bases from J, leaving 16 bases between. In germline, CDR1 is LGHDT, CDR2 YNNKEL (reference sequence). The CDR3 spans 17 residues.